The rows below give T cell receptor beta chains drawn from one sample of a study of shared clonotypes between healthy human individuals. Here immunoSEQ multiplex PCR was the method, and the copy in TCRdb shows in-frame clones only, minus some. The sample includes roughly 850,000 clones, about 96% of them seen just once. Input material: naive CD8+ T cells sorted from blood. These receptor sequences come from a man in his thirties or forties in good health. Both conserved end residues are part of each CDR3. Each record gives: V gene, clone size, D gene, J gene, CDR3 DNA, CDR3 protein. The D gene is left open where the match is weak. Size tells how often a clone was seen (once, few, many) or the class of an expanded clone, and some rows leave it out.

V: TRBV28; size: NA; D: NA; J: TRBJ1-1; DNA: TGTGCCAGCAGTTTCAGGGGAGGGAACACTGAAGCTTTCTTT; CDR3: CASSFRGGNTEAFF
V: TRBV4-2; size: NA; D: NA; J: TRBJ2-7; DNA: TGTGCCAGCAGCCAAGAAGGGACGGAGCAGTACTTC; CDR3: CASSQEGTEQYF
V: TRBV9; size: NA; D: NA; J: TRBJ2-7; DNA: TGTGCCAGCAGCGTGGGGGGCGGCCTCTCCTACGAGCAGTACTTC; CDR3: CASSVGGGLSYEQYF
V: TRBV6-5; size: NA; D: NA; J: TRBJ2-2; DNA: TGTGCCAGCAGTTACTCTGGGGGGCTTACCGGGGAGCTGTTTTTT; CDR3: CASSYSGGLTGELFF
V: TRBV7-9; size: NA; D: TRBD2; J: TRBJ2-1; DNA: TGTGCCAGCAGCATACCTAGCGGGAGAGGCGAGCAGTTCTTC; CDR3: CASSIPSGRGEQFF
V: TRBV7-8; size: NA; D: NA; J: TRBJ2-7; DNA: TGTGCCAGCAGCTTAGTTGGTCAGAACTCCTACGAGCAGTACTTC; CDR3: CASSLVGQNSYEQYF
V: TRBV5-1; size: NA; D: TRBD1; J: TRBJ1-1; DNA: TGCGCCAGCAGCTTCGAACAGGGGGTGAACACTGAAGCTTTCTTT; CDR3: CASSFEQGVNTEAFF
V: TRBV28; size: once; D: NA; J: TRBJ2-1; DNA: TGTGCCAGCAGTTTATATCAGGGATCCCGGAACAATGAGCAGTTCTTC; CDR3: CASSLYQGSRNNEQFF
V: TRBV7-9; size: NA; D: TRBD1; J: TRBJ2-1; DNA: TGTGCCAGCAGCTTGGACAGGGAAAGGTACAATGAGCAGTTCTTC; CDR3: CASSLDRERYNEQFF
V: TRBV10-3; size: once; D: TRBD1; J: TRBJ2-7; DNA: TGTGCCATCAGTGGCACCGGGACAGGATTCTACGAGCAGTACTTC; CDR3: CAISGTGTGFYEQYF
V: TRBV5-4; size: NA; D: TRBD1; J: TRBJ2-1; DNA: TGTGCCAGCAGGATAACAGGGGGCGCTTACAATGAGCAGTTCTTC; CDR3: CASRITGGAYNEQFF
V: TRBV7-9; size: once; D: NA; J: TRBJ2-2; DNA: TGTGCCAGCAGCTTAGGAACCGGGGCCGTCCCCGGGGAGCTGTTTTTT; CDR3: CASSLGTGAVPGELFF
V: TRBV29-1; size: NA; D: TRBD2; J: TRBJ2-1; DNA: TGCAGCGTTGAATGGTCCACTAGCGGGAGAGACAATGAGCAGTTCTTC; CDR3: CSVEWSTSGRDNEQFF
V: TRBV28; size: NA; D: NA; J: TRBJ2-4; DNA: TGTGCCAGCAGTTTTGTCTCAGCAAACGGCAAAAACATTCAGTACTTC; CDR3: CASSFVSANGKNIQYF
V: TRBV28; size: NA; D: NA; J: TRBJ1-1; DNA: TGTGCCAGCACCCAGGACACTAGGATCGATATGAACACTGAAGCTTTCTTT; CDR3: CASTQDTRIDMNTEAFF
V: TRBV5-4; size: NA; D: NA; J: TRBJ2-2; DNA: TGTGCCAGCAGCGACGGGACACCTAACACCGGGGAGCTGTTTTTT; CDR3: CASSDGTPNTGELFF
V: TRBV28; size: NA; D: NA; J: TRBJ1-1; DNA: TGTGCCAGCAGCTACCCAGGGGAGAGGAACACTGAAGCTTTCTTT; CDR3: CASSYPGERNTEAFF
V: TRBV6-5; size: NA; D: TRBD1; J: TRBJ2-1; DNA: TGTGCCAGCAGGGGGACAGGAAAGTTACATGAGCAGTTCTTC; CDR3: CASRGTGKLHEQFF
V: TRBV5-4; size: NA; D: NA; J: TRBJ1-1; DNA: TGTGCCAGCAGCCCCGGGATGAACACTGAAGCTTTCTTT; CDR3: CASSPGMNTEAFF
V: TRBV27; size: NA; D: TRBD2; J: TRBJ2-1; DNA: TGTGCCAGCAGCCCTACTAGCGGGCACGCCTACAATGAGCAGTTCTTC; CDR3: CASSPTSGHAYNEQFF
V: TRBV2; size: NA; D: NA; J: TRBJ2-2; DNA: TGTGCCAGCAGTGAGGCGATTACCCATCAGGGTGGCAGCTCGAACACCGGGGAGCTGTTTTTT; CDR3: CASSEAITHQGGSSNTGELFF
V: TRBV5-8; size: NA; D: NA; J: TRBJ2-7; DNA: TGTGCCAGCAGCTTGGTGGGCAGGGGGGGCGAGCAGTACTTC; CDR3: CASSLVGRGGEQYF
V: TRBV7-9; size: NA; D: NA; J: TRBJ2-1; DNA: TGTGCCAGCAGCTTTCGGGGCGGGTCGAAATGGGGGCTTTACAATGAGCAGTTCTTC; CDR3: CASSFRGGSKWGLYNEQFF
V: TRBV5-1; size: NA; D: NA; J: TRBJ2-2; DNA: TGCGCCAGCATCCCTTCCGATACCGGGGAGCTGTTTTTT; CDR3: CASIPSDTGELFF
V: TRBV4-3; size: NA; D: NA; J: TRBJ2-7; DNA: TGCGCCAGCAGCCAAGGAATGTCTGGGCGCTACGAGCAGTACTTC; CDR3: CASSQGMSGRYEQYF
V: TRBV10-3; size: NA; D: TRBD1; J: TRBJ1-3; DNA: TGTGCCATCAGGACAGGGATAAACACCATATATTTT; CDR3: CAIRTGINTIYF
V: TRBV7-8; size: NA; D: NA; J: TRBJ2-7; DNA: TGTGCCAGCAGCTTAGGTTCTCAGACAACGATCTCCTACGAGCAGTACTTC; CDR3: CASSLGSQTTISYEQYF
V: TRBV11-3; size: NA; D: TRBD1; J: TRBJ2-1; DNA: TGTGCCAGCAGCTCGGGACAGGGAGTCAACAATGAGCAGTTCTTC; CDR3: CASSSGQGVNNEQFF
V: TRBV6-6; size: once; D: NA; J: TRBJ1-5; DNA: TGTGCCAGCAGTTTGGGGAATCAGCCCCAGCATTTT; CDR3: CASSLGNQPQHF
V: TRBV4-2; size: NA; D: TRBD2; J: TRBJ2-3; DNA: TGTGCCAGCAGCCAAGTACTAGCGGCTAGCACAGATACGCAGTATTTT; CDR3: CASSQVLAASTDTQYF
V: TRBV4-3; size: NA; D: TRBD2; J: TRBJ2-2; DNA: TGCGCCAGCGCTAGCGGGAGTGGGGCCGGGGAGCTGTTTTTT; CDR3: CASASGSGAGELFF
V: TRBV29-1; size: NA; D: NA; J: TRBJ2-3; DNA: TGCAGCGTTGAGGATGAGGCTTCTCCTAGCACAGATACGCAGTATTTT; CDR3: CSVEDEASPSTDTQYF
V: TRBV6-6; size: NA; D: NA; J: TRBJ2-5; DNA: TGTGCCACCTTTCACACATCCTCGAAAGAGACCCAGTACTTC; CDR3: CATFHTSSKETQYF
V: TRBV7-6; size: NA; D: NA; J: TRBJ2-7; DNA: TGTGCCAGCAGCTTAGCGGGGTTTACCTACGAGCAGTACTTC; CDR3: CASSLAGFTYEQYF
V: TRBV23-1; size: once; D: NA; J: TRBJ1-4; DNA: TGCGCCAGCAGTCCCCTCGGGGTCAGTAATGAAAAACTGTTTTTT; CDR3: CASSPLGVSNEKLFF
V: TRBV4-3; size: NA; D: NA; J: TRBJ1-5; DNA: TGCGCCAGCAGCCCGAGCGCGGACGGCTACGAACAGCCCCAGCATTTT; CDR3: CASSPSADGYEQPQHF
V: TRBV18; size: once; D: TRBD2; J: TRBJ2-7; DNA: TGTGCCAGCTCACACGGGACTAGCGGGAGGATATACGAGCAGTACTTC; CDR3: CASSHGTSGRIYEQYF
V: TRBV27; size: NA; D: TRBD1; J: TRBJ2-1; DNA: TGTGCCAGCAGTCCCTGGGACAGGGGGCTGGGTGAGCAGTTCTTC; CDR3: CASSPWDRGLGEQFF
V: TRBV6-1; size: NA; D: TRBD1; J: TRBJ2-7; DNA: TGTGCCAGCAGTGCGGGACAGGGTCTCAACGAGCAGTACTTC; CDR3: CASSAGQGLNEQYF
V: TRBV2; size: NA; D: NA; J: TRBJ2-7; DNA: TGTGCCAGCGGCGCACCGGGATCTTCGTACGAGCAGTACTTC; CDR3: CASGAPGSSYEQYF
V: TRBV4-1; size: NA; D: TRBD1; J: TRBJ2-7; DNA: TGCGCCAGCAGCCAAGAAGGACAGGGACCCATCTCCTACGAGCAGTACTTC; CDR3: CASSQEGQGPISYEQYF
V: TRBV7-8; size: NA; D: NA; J: TRBJ1-1; DNA: TGTGCCAGCAGCTTAGTCCCAGGCTCGAACACTGAAGCTTTCTTT; CDR3: CASSLVPGSNTEAFF
V: TRBV13; size: once; D: TRBD1; J: TRBJ1-2; DNA: TGTGCCAGCAGCATAGGACAGGGGGTAGGGTATGGCTACACCTTC; CDR3: CASSIGQGVGYGYTF
V: TRBV5-1; size: NA; D: NA; J: TRBJ1-1; DNA: TGCGCCAGCAGCTTGGACAACACTGAAGCTTTCTTT; CDR3: CASSLDNTEAFF
V: TRBV7-2; size: NA; D: NA; J: TRBJ2-1; DNA: TGTGCCAGCAGCTTAGCGGTAGCTTCGAGTTCCTACAATGAGCAGTTCTTC; CDR3: CASSLAVASSSYNEQFF
V: TRBV7-8; size: NA; D: NA; J: TRBJ2-5; DNA: TGTGCCAGCAGTTTTCAGGGGTGGGAGACCCAGTACTTC; CDR3: CASSFQGWETQYF
V: TRBV9; size: NA; D: TRBD1; J: TRBJ2-3; DNA: TGTGCCAGCAGCGTAGGCCACAGGGGAAGCACAGATACGCAGTATTTT; CDR3: CASSVGHRGSTDTQYF
V: TRBV7-8; size: NA; D: TRBD2; J: TRBJ2-7; DNA: TGTGCCAGCAGCTTTCGGCTAGCGGGGATCTACGAGCAGTACTTC; CDR3: CASSFRLAGIYEQYF
V: TRBV11-2; size: NA; D: NA; J: TRBJ2-7; DNA: TGTGCCAGCAGCTCAGAGGGGGACTACAGCTCCTACGAGCAGTACTTC; CDR3: CASSSEGDYSSYEQYF
V: TRBV7-7; size: NA; D: NA; J: TRBJ2-7; DNA: TGTGCTAGCAGCTCAGATCTGGTGAAGGAGCAGTACTTC; CDR3: CASSSDLVKEQYF
V: TRBV27; size: once; D: NA; J: TRBJ2-7; DNA: TGTGCCAGCAGTTATGGGGGGACAGTGATCTACGAGCAGTACTTC; CDR3: CASSYGGTVIYEQYF
V: TRBV4-1; size: NA; D: NA; J: TRBJ1-1; DNA: TGCGCCAGCAGCCAAGTGCCAGGGATCGGTGAAGCTTTCTTT; CDR3: CASSQVPGIGEAFF
V: TRBV27; size: once; D: NA; J: TRBJ1-2; DNA: TGTGCCAGCAGTTTATCAGGGGGCTATGGCTACACCTTC; CDR3: CASSLSGGYGYTF
V: TRBV10-2; size: NA; D: NA; J: TRBJ2-1; DNA: TGCGCCAGCCGCAGGGGTAATGAGCAGTTCTTC; CDR3: CASRRGNEQFF
V: TRBV9; size: once; D: TRBD2; J: TRBJ2-7; DNA: TGTGCCAGCAGCGGAGGGCGCGGGGGGAGCTCCTACGAGCAGTACTTC; CDR3: CASSGGRGGSSYEQYF
V: TRBV30; size: NA; D: NA; J: TRBJ1-2; DNA: TGTGCCTGGAATCGGGCCTATGGCTACACCTTC; CDR3: CAWNRAYGYTF
V: TRBV9; size: NA; D: TRBD2; J: TRBJ2-2; DNA: TGTGCCAGCAGCGCCCGGACTAGCGGGACCGGGGAGCTGTTTTTT; CDR3: CASSARTSGTGELFF
V: TRBV10-3; size: NA; D: NA; J: TRBJ2-7; DNA: TGTGCCATCACTGTCGGGTACGAGCAGTACTTC; CDR3: CAITVGYEQYF
V: TRBV2; size: NA; D: NA; J: TRBJ1-5; DNA: TGTGCCAGCGAACCGGGGGGGAATCAGCCCCAGCATTTT; CDR3: CASEPGGNQPQHF
V: TRBV4-3; size: NA; D: NA; J: TRBJ2-1; DNA: TGCGCCAGCAGCCAAGATGAGGTAGCGCGCTCCTACAATGAGCAGTTCTTC; CDR3: CASSQDEVARSYNEQFF